The 21 T cell receptor beta chains in this list originate from one sample, sequenced in a study of spatial heterogeneity in lung cancer. Time point described: blood at routine non-recurrence follow-up after resection. The input material, whole RNA from tumor, nontumor lung or frozen PBMC, was sequenced unsorted. TCRdb re-called the 5' RACE reads through MiXCR, storing one row per CDR3 protein. The data contain 45,000 to 65,000 distinct CDR3 sequences, 7.4% of them singletons. The source material was PBMCs, sampled at follow-up. The receptor source for this set is a female donor with early-stage non-small cell lung cancer.

About this clonotype itself: A much larger clonotype is one base distant, so this may be a read error. The genes are TRBV28 and TRBJ2-7; TRBD1 agrees at 9 bases. Germline V gene sequence: CDR1 MDHEN, CDR2 SYDVKM. The CDR3 contains 14 residues. The chain's CDR3 is CASSSGTGIYKQYF. The CDR3 region has the DNA TGTGCCAGCAGCTCCGGGACAGGGATCTACAAGCAGTACTTC.

This clonotype has a handful of counts. V is TRBV20-1 and J is TRBJ1-6, with TRBD1 identical over 8 bases. The J segment lost 6 bases and the V segment lost 3 bases, leaving 19 bases of the junction unmatched. The CDR3 covers 19 residues. Per germline, CDR1 DFQATT and CDR2 SNEGSKA (reference sequence). The CDR3 nucleotides read TGCAGTGCTAGGGCCTTCGTTTACAGGGGGGTCTTTGGTAATTCACCCCTCCACTTT. Amino acids: CSARAFVYRGVFGNSPLHF.

This clonotype was picked up many times. Mismatch with germline at one junction end may stem from a read error. This chain uses TRBV18 with TRBJ2-7, with D tentatively TRBD1 (5 bases). The germline V gene has CDR1 KGHSH and CDR2 LQKENI. The CDR3 extends over 13 amino acids. The CDR3 reads CASSPPGTYEQYF. CDR3 coding DNA: TGTGCCAGCTCGCCACCAGGGACCTACGAGCAGTACTTC. Complete variable domain (other parts from reference TRBV18 and TRBJ2-7): NAGVMQNPRHLVRRRGQEARLRCSPMKGHSHVYWYRQLPEEGLKFMVYLQKENIIDESGMPKERFSAEFPKEGPSILRIQQVVRGDSAAYFCASSPPGTYEQYFGPGTRLTVT.

This clonotype was observed many times. This sequence joins TRBV16 and TRBJ2-5; 8 bases align to TRBD1. The junction had 8 bases not matched to a gene; V was cut back by 4 bases and J by 1 base. The V gene's germline CDR1 is KGHSY and CDR2 FQNENV. The CDR3 runs 16 residues. CDR3 sequence (DNA): TGTGCCAGCAGCCCGGGACAGGTGGCCCCCCAAGAGACCCAGTACTTC. Residues: CASSPGQVAPQETQYF.

The rearrangement uses TRBV12-3 or TRBV12-4 and TRBJ1-4; TRBD1 is a possible D gene (6 bases). Trimming left V 6 bases short and J 3 bases short, with 14 bases between. The CDR3 length is 15 residues. CDR3 loop: CASRPRTASNEKLFF. In DNA, the CDR3 is TGTGCCAGCAGGCCCCGGACAGCTTCTAATGAAAAACTGTTTTTT.

This clonotype was seen a few times. The gene calls are TRBV19 and TRBJ1-1, with no clear D. CDR3 length equals 14 residues. Trimming cost V 2 bases and J 5 bases, with 12 bases left between them. Germline-derived CDR1 and CDR2 are LNHDA and SQIVND (reference sequence). The CDR3: CASSIRAGRTEAFF. Here the CDR3 DNA reads TGTGCCAGTAGTATACGGGCCGGGAGGACTGAAGCTTTCTTT.

This clonotype was detected many times. V is TRBV7-2 and J is TRBJ1-5; D uncertain. V lost 5 bases and J 5 bases, leaving 10 bases between the germline ends. The V gene's germline CDR1 is SGHTA and CDR2 FQGNSA. CDR3 size: 13 residues. The CDR3 DNA follows: TGTGCCAGCAGCACCACTCCAGATCAGCCCCAGCATTTT. This sequence encodes CASSTTPDQPQHF.

This clonotype was detected only a few times. This sequence joins TRBV20-1 and TRBJ1-2; no clear D gene. The germline gives CDR1 DFQATT, CDR2 SNEGSKA (reference sequence). V was pared by 6 bases and J by 3 bases, with 11 bases between. CDR3 size: 12 residues. The CDR3 here is CSASEQDYGYTF. The CDR3 DNA reads TGCAGTGCCAGCGAGCAGGACTATGGCTACACCTTC.

This clonotype was found many times. CDR3 amino acids: CAISAAGEDTEAFF. DNA of the CDR3: TGTGCCATCAGTGCGGCAGGGGAGGACACTGAAGCTTTCTTT. This chain links TRBV10-3 with TRBJ1-1; a possible D gene is TRBD1 (6 bases). Germline V lookup: CDR1 ENHRY, CDR2 SYGVKD. CDR3 length: 14 residues. The V and J ends lost 4 bases and 3 bases respectively, with 12 bases between them.

The chain couples TRBV19 to TRBJ1-2, with 8 bases identical to TRBD1. CDR1 and CDR2 from the germline V gene are LNHDA and SQIVND (reference sequence). The length of the CDR3 is 16 residues. The junction had 9 bases not matched to a gene; V was cut back by 4 bases and J by 2 bases. CDR3 coding DNA: TGTGCCAGTAGTAACCTACCCAGGGGGCGCAACTATGGCTACACCTTC. Amino acids: CASSNLPRGRNYGYTF.

This clonotype occurred a few times. V usage is TRBV4-1 and J usage is TRBJ1-1; 7 bases map to TRBD1. The germline gives CDR1 MGHRA, CDR2 YSYEKL. This CDR3 region has 12 residues. The ends lost 5 bases at V and 9 bases at J; junction bases unmatched: 6. This CDR3 is CASSFPTGQAFF. The CDR3 region has the DNA TGCGCCAGCAGCTTTCCGACAGGGCAAGCTTTCTTT.

This rearrangement joins TRBV7-2 to TRBJ2-5; D is ambiguous. Germline V gene lookup returns CDR1 SGHTA and CDR2 FQGNSA. Trimming pared 0 bases from V and 5 bases from J, leaving 4 bases between. The CDR3 totals 12 residues. The CDR3, as DNA: TGTGCCAGCAGCTTAGCTGGGGAGACCCAGTACTTC. Residues: CASSLAGETQYF.

This clonotype was observed many times. This chain links TRBV7-9 with TRBJ2-5; weak D call: TRBD2 (6 bases). Trimming pared 4 bases from V and 5 bases from J, leaving 14 bases between. CDR1 and CDR2 (germline): SEHNR, FQNEAQ (reference sequence). The CDR3 consists of 14 residues. The CDR3 DNA sequence: TGTGCCAGCAGCTCGAGGTCGGGGGAGGAGACCCAGTACTTC. This encodes CASSSRSGEETQYF.

This chain connects TRBV20-1 to TRBJ1-2; D unresolved. The CDR3 sequence is 13 residues long. The germline V and J ends were trimmed by 3 bases and 7 bases, with 15 bases remaining between them. Germline values: CDR1 DFQATT, CDR2 SNEGSKA (reference sequence). CDR3 DNA: TGCAGTGCTAGTCTTTTCGGAATGGGTGGCTACACCTTC. It is translated as CSASLFGMGGYTF.

The CDR3 DNA reads TGTGCCAGCAGCTTAACATCAATGCCCACGGATACCGGGGAGCTGTTTTTT. Its translation: CASSLTSMPTDTGELFF. The rearrangement uses TRBV7-9 and TRBJ2-2; D uncertain. V dropped 2 bases and J dropped 5 bases, with 18 bases sitting between them. CDR3 length: 17 residues. The germline CDR1 and CDR2 sequences are SEHNR and FQNEAQ (reference sequence).

This clonotype was seen repeatedly, ten times or more. The chain recombines TRBV10-2 with TRBJ2-3; D unresolved. Trimming shortened V by 0 bases and J by 2 bases, and 9 bases separated the two germline ends. Germline V gives CDR1 WSHSY, CDR2 SAAADI. The CDR3 loop spans 15 amino acids. The CDR3 DNA reads as TGCGCCAGCAGTGAGTCTATGCGTCACACAGATACGCAGTATTTT. Amino acids: CASSESMRHTDTQYF.

A few counts support this clonotype. This chain links TRBV11-2 with TRBJ1-2; a weak D match, TRBD1 (5 bases). The CDR3 loop spans 15 amino acids. Looked up from germline, CDR1 is SGHAT and CDR2 is FQNNGV. The V and J ends lost 0 bases and 4 bases respectively, with 12 bases between them. DNA of the CDR3: TGTGCCAGCAGCTTAGATGTCCAGGGCATCTATGGCTACACCTTC. This translates into CASSLDVQGIYGYTF.

This clonotype was found many times. The genes are TRBV28 and TRBJ2-2; 7 positions agree with TRBD1. CDR1 MDHEN and CDR2 SYDVKM come from the germline V gene. There are 17 residues in the CDR3. The V and J ends lost 2 bases and 3 bases, in that order; junction bases with no gene match: 9. The CDR3 reads CASSLNEQGYDTGELFF. The CDR3 nucleotides read TGTGCCAGCAGTTTAAACGAACAGGGGTATGACACCGGGGAGCTGTTTTTT.

This clonotype occurred a few times. The rearrangement joins TRBV5-1 to TRBJ2-6, with TRBD1 identical over 7 bases. The length of the CDR3 is 18 residues. CDR1 and CDR2 (germline): SGHRS, YFSETQ. V lost 0 bases to trimming and J lost 0 bases; unmatched junction nucleotides: 6. The CDR3 nucleotides read TGCGCCAGCAGCTTGGCCCCGACAGGGAGCTCTGGGGCCAACGTCCTGACTTTC. This codes for CASSLAPTGSSGANVLTF.

This clonotype was found a few times. V gene TRBV4-1 combines with J gene TRBJ1-2, with 8 bases aligning to TRBD1. The V gene end was trimmed by 1 base and the J gene end by 4 bases; junction bases not matched to a gene: 5. CDR3 length: 15 residues. Per germline, CDR1 MGHRA and CDR2 YSYEKL. The DNA of the CDR3 is TGCGCCAGCAGCCAAGCTCCGACAGGGGTCTATGGCTACACCTTC. The encoded protein is CASSQAPTGVYGYTF.

This chain links TRBV27 with TRBJ2-7; TRBD2 aligns across 10 bases. Germline CDR1 is MNHEY and CDR2 is SMNVEV (reference sequence). The CDR3 is 14 amino acids. With V trimmed by 7 bases and J by 3 bases, 6 bases remained unmatched. CDR3 bases: TGTGCCAGCAAGAGGGCTAGCGGGGGCTACGAGCAGTACTTC. Protein product: CASKRASGGYEQYF.